Listed here are 13 T cell receptor beta chains from one sample, sequenced in a study of circulating and synovial CD4+ cells in juvenile arthritis. Method: immunoSEQ multiplex PCR; TCRdb's copy keeps in-frame clones and lacks some. The table lists around 13,000 clones, roughly 84% of them singletons. The source material was CD4+ T cells from synovial fluid. The source of these receptors is a human patient with juvenile idiopathic arthritis. Some clones in this sample may be carry-over from other donors' samples.

A word on this clone: This sample includes further DNA sequences coding for the same CDR3. The V gene is TRBV30, the J gene TRBJ1-1, with 7 bases aligning to TRBD1. Germline V lookup: CDR1 GTSNPN, CDR2 SVGIG (reference sequence). V trimming: 5 bases; J trimming: 8 bases; junction bases outside the gene matches: 8. The length of the CDR3 is 12 residues. The chain's CDR3 is CAWQGESTEAFF. The CDR3 coding sequence is TGTGCCTGGCAGGGGGAGAGCACCGAAGCTTTCTTT.

The CDR3 DNA sequence: TGTGCCAGCAGTGAACAGGGGACCGAGAATCCCTACGAGCAGTACTTC. Translation: CASSEQGTENPYEQYF. The V gene is TRBV6-1, the J gene TRBJ2-7; D perhaps matches TRBD1 (6 bases). The CDR3 runs 16 residues. The germline V and J ends were trimmed by 2 bases and 2 bases, with 16 bases remaining between them. Looked up from germline, CDR1 is MNHNS and CDR2 is SASEGT.

The chain couples TRBV25-1 to TRBJ1-2; D unresolved. The CDR3 loop spans 13 amino acids. V lost 7 bases to trimming and J lost 6 bases, with 15 bases between them. The germline CDR1 and CDR2 sequences are MGHDK and SYGVNS. The CDR3 loop reads CASTGWGVDGYTF. CDR3 DNA: TGTGCCAGCACCGGATGGGGAGTGGATGGCTACACCTTC.

The rearrangement uses TRBV19 and TRBJ2-1, with D possibly matching TRBD1 (6 bases). V gave up 0 bases and J gave up 9 bases, with 9 bases separating them. The length of the CDR3 is 13 residues. CDR1 is LNHDA and CDR2 is SQIVND in the germline V gene (reference sequence). This chain's CDR3 is CASSIDWDTEQFF. The CDR3 DNA reads TGTGCCAGTAGTATAGATTGGGACACTGAGCAGTTCTTC.

The V call is TRBV9, the J call TRBJ2-1, with TRBD2 identical over 7 bases. Germline lookup yields CDR1 SGDLS and CDR2 YYNGEE. The ends lost 6 bases at V and 8 bases at J; junction bases unmatched: 11. The CDR3 length is 14 residues. The CDR3 DNA is TGTGCCAGCAACGCCGGACTAGTCAGCGATGAGCAGTTCTTC. Its translation: CASNAGLVSDEQFF. The whole variable domain, filled in from reference TRBV9 and TRBJ2-1, reads DSGVTQTPKHLITATGQRVTLRCSPRSGDLSVYWYQQSLDQGLQFLIQYYNGEERAKGNILERFSAQQFPDLHSELNLSSLELGDSALYFCASNAGLVSDEQFFGPGTRLTVL.

V and J are TRBV2 and TRBJ2-1, with TRBD2 identical over 9 bases. The CDR3 loop spans 15 amino acids. The ends lost 8 bases at V and 1 base at J; junction bases unmatched: 6. Germline-derived CDR1 and CDR2 are SNHLY and FYNNEI. The CDR3: CASLAGERSYNEQFF. The CDR3 DNA reads TGTGCCAGCTTAGCGGGGGAAAGGTCCTACAATGAGCAGTTCTTC.

This clone was counted only a few times. The V call is TRBV21-1, the J call TRBJ2-3; the table's D gene call, TRBD1, was not cross checked with the DNA. TRBV21-1 is a listed pseudogene. The CDR3 contains 15 residues. CDR3 DNA sequence: TGTGCCAGCAGCACCCGACAGGGGGGCGGGGATACGCAGTATTTT. This sequence encodes CASSTRQGGGDTQYF.

This chain uses TRBV27 with TRBJ1-1, with TRBD1 identical over 8 bases. Losses at the gene ends were 6 bases for V and 5 bases for J; bases not matched to a gene: 8. There are 14 residues in the CDR3. From germline, CDR1 is MNHEY and CDR2 SMNVEV (reference sequence). CDR3 residues: CASRSGGRDTEAFF. For the CDR3, the DNA is TGTGCCAGCAGGTCAGGGGGCCGGGATACTGAAGCTTTCTTT.

The chain recombines TRBV30 with TRBJ2-5; no definite D call. Judging by the DNA end, TRBJ2-7 fits better; the J call may be wrong. CDR1 is GTSNPN and CDR2 is SVGIG in the germline V gene (reference sequence). The CDR3 extends over 12 amino acids. CDR3 sequence reads: CAWSEDLYEQYF. DNA for the CDR3: TGTGCCTGGAGCGAAGATTTATACGAGCAGTACTTC.

The J gene is TRBJ1-1, the V gene TRBV27; D unclear. CDR3 length equals 14 residues. With 7 bases removed from V and 1 base from J, the gap between germline ends came to 13 bases. CDR1 and CDR2 from the germline V gene are MNHEY and SMNVEV (reference sequence). The CDR3 is CASNPQTGNTEAFF. CDR3 coding DNA: TGTGCCAGCAACCCCCAGACTGGGAACACTGAAGCTTTCTTT.

This clone was counted once. The rearrangement uses TRBV18 and TRBJ2-3, with a possible D match to TRBD1 (5 bases). Trimming left V 6 bases short and J 6 bases short, with 13 bases between. The CDR3 totals 13 residues. Germline V CDR1 and CDR2: KGHSH, LQKENI. The CDR3 nucleotides are TGTGCCAGCTCGCACAGGTTTGAGGATACGCAGTATTTT. It codes for CASSHRFEDTQYF.

The chain carries TRBV29-1 and TRBJ1-1; D possibly corresponds to TRBD1 (5 bases). V dropped 1 base and J dropped 6 bases, with 9 bases sitting between them. The CDR3 sequence is 12 residues long. CDR1 SQVTM and CDR2 ANQGSEA come from the germline V gene. Here the CDR3 reads CSVEAQGPEAFF. CDR3 nucleotides: TGCAGCGTTGAAGCGCAGGGTCCTGAAGCTTTCTTT.

This clone came up a few times. The chain links TRBV29-1 to TRBJ1-1, with D perhaps matching TRBD1 (6 bases). The CDR3 sequence is 15 residues long. CDR1 is SQVTM, CDR2 ANQGSEA, per germline. The V gene lost 5 bases and the J gene lost 1 base, with 17 bases spanning the gap. In DNA, the CDR3 is TGCAGCGTTCAAGTGGAACGGACAGCGAACACTGAAGCTTTCTTT. It codes for CSVQVERTANTEAFF.